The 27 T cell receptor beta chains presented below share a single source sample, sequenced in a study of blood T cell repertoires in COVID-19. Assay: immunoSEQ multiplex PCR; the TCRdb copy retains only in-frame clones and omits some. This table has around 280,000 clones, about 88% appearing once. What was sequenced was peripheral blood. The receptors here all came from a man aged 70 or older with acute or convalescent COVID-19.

DNA of the CDR3: TGTGCCACTGAAGCCCAGGCGGGTTACAATGAGCAGTTCTTC. Its translation: CATEAQAGYNEQFF. This sequence joins TRBV19 and TRBJ2-1; possible D gene TRBD2, 5 bases. Germline loops: CDR1 LNHDA, CDR2 SQIVND (reference sequence). With 10 bases removed from V and 4 bases from J, the gap between germline ends came to 17 bases. The CDR3 extends over 14 amino acids.

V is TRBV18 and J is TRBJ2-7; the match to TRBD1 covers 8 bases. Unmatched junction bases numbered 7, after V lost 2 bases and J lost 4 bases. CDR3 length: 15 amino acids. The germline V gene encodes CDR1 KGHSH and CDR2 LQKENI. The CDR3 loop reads CASSPTGGPLYEQYF. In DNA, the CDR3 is TGTGCCAGCTCACCAACAGGGGGTCCGCTGTACGAGCAGTACTTC.

The CDR3 is CASSVGRENPNTGELFF. CDR3 sequence (DNA): TGTGCCAGCAGCGTAGGACGGGAAAACCCGAACACCGGGGAGCTGTTTTTT. This chain connects TRBV9 to TRBJ2-2; perhaps TRBD2 as D (5 bases). The CDR3 consists of 17 residues. CDR1 is SGDLS, CDR2 YYNGEE, per germline. V gave up 0 bases and J gave up 0 bases, with 12 bases separating them.

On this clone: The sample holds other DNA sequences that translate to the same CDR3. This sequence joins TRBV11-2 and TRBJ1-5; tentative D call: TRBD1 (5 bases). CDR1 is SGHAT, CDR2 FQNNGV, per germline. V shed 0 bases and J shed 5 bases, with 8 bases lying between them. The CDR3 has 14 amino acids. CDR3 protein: CASSLDGGDQPQHF. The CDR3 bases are TGTGCCAGCAGCTTAGATGGAGGGGATCAGCCCCAGCATTTT.

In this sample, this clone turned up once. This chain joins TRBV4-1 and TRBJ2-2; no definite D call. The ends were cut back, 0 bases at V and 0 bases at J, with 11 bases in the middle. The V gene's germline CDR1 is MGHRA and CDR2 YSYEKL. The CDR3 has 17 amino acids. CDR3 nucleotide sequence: TGCGCCAGCAGCCAAGAACGTGGCGGTGCGAACACCGGGGAGCTGTTTTTT. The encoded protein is CASSQERGGANTGELFF.

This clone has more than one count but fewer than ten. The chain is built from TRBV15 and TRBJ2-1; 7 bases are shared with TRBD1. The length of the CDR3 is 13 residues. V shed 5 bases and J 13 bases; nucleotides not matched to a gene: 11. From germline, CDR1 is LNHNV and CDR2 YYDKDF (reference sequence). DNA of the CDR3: TGTGCCACCAGCGGTGTACAAGGGGGCTCCCAGTTCTTC. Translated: CATSGVQGGSQFF.

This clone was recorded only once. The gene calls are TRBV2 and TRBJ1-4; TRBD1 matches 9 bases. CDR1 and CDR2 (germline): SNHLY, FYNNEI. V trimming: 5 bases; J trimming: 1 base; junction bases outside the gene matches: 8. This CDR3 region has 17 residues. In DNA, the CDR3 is TGTGCCAGCAGTCGGACAGGGGAGGGTGGAACTAATGAAAAACTGTTTTTT. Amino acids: CASSRTGEGGTNEKLFF.

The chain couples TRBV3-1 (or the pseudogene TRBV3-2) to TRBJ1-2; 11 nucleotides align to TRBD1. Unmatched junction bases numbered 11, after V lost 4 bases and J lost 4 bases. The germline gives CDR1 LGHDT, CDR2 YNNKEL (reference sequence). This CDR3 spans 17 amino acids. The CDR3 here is CASSRGTGGEYGYGYTF. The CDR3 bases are TGTGCCAGCAGCCGCGGGACAGGGGGTGAATATGGCTATGGCTACACCTTC.

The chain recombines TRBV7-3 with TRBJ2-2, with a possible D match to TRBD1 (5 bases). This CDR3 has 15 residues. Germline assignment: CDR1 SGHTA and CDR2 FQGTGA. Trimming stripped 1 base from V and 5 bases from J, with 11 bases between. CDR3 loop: CASSLSGAWTGELFF. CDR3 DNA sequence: TGTGCCAGCAGCTTAAGTGGGGCGTGGACCGGGGAGCTGTTTTTT.

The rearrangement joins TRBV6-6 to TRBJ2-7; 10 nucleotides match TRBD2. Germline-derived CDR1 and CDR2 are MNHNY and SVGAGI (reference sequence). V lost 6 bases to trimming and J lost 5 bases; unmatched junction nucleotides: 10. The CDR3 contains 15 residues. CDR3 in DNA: TGTGCCAGCAGGACGACTAGCGGGTTTAGGGACGAGCAGTACTTC. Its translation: CASRTTSGFRDEQYF.

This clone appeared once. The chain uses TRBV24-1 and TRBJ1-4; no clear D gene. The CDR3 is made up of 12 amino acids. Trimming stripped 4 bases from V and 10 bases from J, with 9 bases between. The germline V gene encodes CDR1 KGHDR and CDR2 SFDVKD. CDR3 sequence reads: CATSDQNRKLFF. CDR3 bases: TGTGCCACCAGTGACCAAAATAGAAAACTGTTTTTT.

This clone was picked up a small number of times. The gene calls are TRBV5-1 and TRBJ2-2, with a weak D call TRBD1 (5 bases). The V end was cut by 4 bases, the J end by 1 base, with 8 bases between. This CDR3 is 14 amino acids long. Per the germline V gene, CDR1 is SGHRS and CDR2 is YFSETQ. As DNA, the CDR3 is TGCGCCAGCAGCAAGGACAAGAACACCGGGGAGCTGTTTTTT. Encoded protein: CASSKDKNTGELFF.

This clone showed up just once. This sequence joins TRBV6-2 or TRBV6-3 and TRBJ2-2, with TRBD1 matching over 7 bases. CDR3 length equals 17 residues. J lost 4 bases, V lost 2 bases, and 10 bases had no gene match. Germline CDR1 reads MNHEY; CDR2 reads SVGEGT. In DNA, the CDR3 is TGTGCCAGCAGTTACCGGCCGGAGACAGGGTTCACCGGGGAGCTGTTTTTT. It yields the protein CASSYRPETGFTGELFF.

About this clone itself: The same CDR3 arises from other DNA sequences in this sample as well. The CDR3 protein is CASSLGTGGTYEQYF. The CDR3 nucleotides read TGCGCCAGCAGCTTGGGGACAGGGGGCACCTACGAGCAGTACTTC. V usage is TRBV5-1 and J usage is TRBJ2-7; 11 bases match TRBD1. V lost 0 bases and J lost 2; bases outside the gene matches: 1. The CDR3 has 15 amino acids. Germline V gene lookup returns CDR1 SGHRS and CDR2 YFSETQ.

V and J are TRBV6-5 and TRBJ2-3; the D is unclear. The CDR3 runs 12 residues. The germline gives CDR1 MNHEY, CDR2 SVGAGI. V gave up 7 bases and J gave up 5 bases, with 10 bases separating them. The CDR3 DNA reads TGTGCCAGCACTTCACCCGGAGATACGCAGTATTTT. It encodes CASTSPGDTQYF.

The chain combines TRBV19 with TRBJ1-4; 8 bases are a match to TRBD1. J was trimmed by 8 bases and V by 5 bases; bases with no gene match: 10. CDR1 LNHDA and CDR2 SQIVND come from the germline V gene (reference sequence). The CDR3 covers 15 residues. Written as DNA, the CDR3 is TGTGCCAGTAGTGCGCGACAGGGGCCGCCCGAAAAACTGTTTTTT. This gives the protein CASSARQGPPEKLFF.

CDR3 sequence (DNA): TGTGCCAGCAGCGTAGAGGCCCACGGGGCCAAAAACATTCAGTACTTC. Protein: CASSVEAHGAKNIQYF. The V gene is TRBV9, the J gene TRBJ2-4; no definite D call. The CDR3 runs 16 residues. Germline V gene sequence: CDR1 SGDLS, CDR2 YYNGEE. The V end was cut by 0 bases, the J end by 1 base, with 11 bases between.

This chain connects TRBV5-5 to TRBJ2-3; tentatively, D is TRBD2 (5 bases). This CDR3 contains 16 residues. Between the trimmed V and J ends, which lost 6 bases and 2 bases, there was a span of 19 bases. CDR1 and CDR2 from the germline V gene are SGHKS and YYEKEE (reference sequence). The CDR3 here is CASNFFRGAPTDTQYF. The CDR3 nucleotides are TGTGCCAGCAATTTCTTCCGGGGAGCTCCCACAGATACGCAGTATTTT.

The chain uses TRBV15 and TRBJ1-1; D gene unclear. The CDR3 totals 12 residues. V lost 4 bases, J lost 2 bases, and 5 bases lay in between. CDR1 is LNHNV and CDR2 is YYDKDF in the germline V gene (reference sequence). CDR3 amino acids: CATSTHNTEAFF. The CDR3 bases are TGTGCCACCAGCACCCATAACACTGAAGCTTTCTTT.

CDR3 residues: CASSSGSHQPQHF. The CDR3 DNA follows: TGTGCCAGCAGCTCCGGGTCTCATCAGCCCCAGCATTTT. The chain combines TRBV7-2 with TRBJ1-5, with D uncertain. CDR1 is SGHTA, CDR2 FQGNSA, per germline. The CDR3 length is 13 residues. Trimming pared 4 bases from V and 5 bases from J, leaving 9 bases between. Full variable domain (remainder filled in from reference TRBV7-2 and TRBJ1-5): GAGVSQSPSNKVTEKGKDVELRCDPISGHTALYWYRQSLGQGLEFLIYFQGNSAPDKSGLPSDRFSAERTGGSVSTLTIQRTQQEDSAVYLCASSSGSHQPQHFGDGTRLSIL.

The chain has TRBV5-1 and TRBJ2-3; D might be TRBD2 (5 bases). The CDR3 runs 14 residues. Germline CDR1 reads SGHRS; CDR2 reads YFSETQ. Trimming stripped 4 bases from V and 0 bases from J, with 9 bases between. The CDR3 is CASSRSESTDTQYF. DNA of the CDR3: TGCGCCAGCAGCCGTAGCGAGAGCACAGATACGCAGTATTTT.

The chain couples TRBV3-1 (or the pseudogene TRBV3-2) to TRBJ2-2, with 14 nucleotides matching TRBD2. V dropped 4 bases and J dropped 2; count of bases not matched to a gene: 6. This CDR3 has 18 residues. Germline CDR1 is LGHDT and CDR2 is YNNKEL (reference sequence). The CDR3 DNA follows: TGTGCCAGCAGCCGCGGACTAGCGGGAGGACCAAACACCGGGGAGCTGTTTTTT. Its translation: CASSRGLAGGPNTGELFF.

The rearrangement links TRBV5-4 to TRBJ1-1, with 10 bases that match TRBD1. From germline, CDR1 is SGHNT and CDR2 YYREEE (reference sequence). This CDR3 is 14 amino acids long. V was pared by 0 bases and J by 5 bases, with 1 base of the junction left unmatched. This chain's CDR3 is CASSLAGQGTEAFF. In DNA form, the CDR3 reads TGTGCCAGCAGCTTGGCGGGACAGGGGACTGAAGCTTTCTTT. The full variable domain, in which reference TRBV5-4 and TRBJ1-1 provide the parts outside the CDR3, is ETGVTQSPTHLIKTRGQQVTLRCSSQSGHNTVSWYQQALGQGPQFIFQYYREEENGRGNFPPRFSGLQFPNYSSELNVNALELDDSALYLCASSLAGQGTEAFFGQGTRLTVV.

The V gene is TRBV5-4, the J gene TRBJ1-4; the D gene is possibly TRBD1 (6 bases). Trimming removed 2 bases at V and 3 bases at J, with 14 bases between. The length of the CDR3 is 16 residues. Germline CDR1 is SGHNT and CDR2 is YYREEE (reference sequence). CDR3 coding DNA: TGTGCCAGCAGCTTCGGGGCAGGGGCACCTAATGAAAAACTGTTTTTT. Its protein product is CASSFGAGAPNEKLFF.

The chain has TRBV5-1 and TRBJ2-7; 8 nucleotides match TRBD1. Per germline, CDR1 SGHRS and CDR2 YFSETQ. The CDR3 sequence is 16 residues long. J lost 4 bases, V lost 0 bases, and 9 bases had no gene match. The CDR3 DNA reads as TGCGCCAGCAGCTTGGGGACAGGGCTAACAATTTACGAGCAGTACTTC. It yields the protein CASSLGTGLTIYEQYF.

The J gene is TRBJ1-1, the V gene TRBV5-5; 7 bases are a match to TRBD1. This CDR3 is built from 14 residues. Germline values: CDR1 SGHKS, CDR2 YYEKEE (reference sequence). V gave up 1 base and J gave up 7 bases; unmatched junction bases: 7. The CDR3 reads CASSLLRRTGEAFF. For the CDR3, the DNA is TGTGCCAGCAGCTTGTTAAGACGGACAGGTGAAGCTTTCTTT.

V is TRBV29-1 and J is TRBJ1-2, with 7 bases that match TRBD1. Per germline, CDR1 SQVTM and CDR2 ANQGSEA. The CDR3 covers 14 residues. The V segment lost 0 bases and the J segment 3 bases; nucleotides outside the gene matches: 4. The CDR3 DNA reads TGCAGCGTTGAAGAGGACAGGCTTTACTATGGCTACACCTTC. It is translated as CSVEEDRLYYGYTF.